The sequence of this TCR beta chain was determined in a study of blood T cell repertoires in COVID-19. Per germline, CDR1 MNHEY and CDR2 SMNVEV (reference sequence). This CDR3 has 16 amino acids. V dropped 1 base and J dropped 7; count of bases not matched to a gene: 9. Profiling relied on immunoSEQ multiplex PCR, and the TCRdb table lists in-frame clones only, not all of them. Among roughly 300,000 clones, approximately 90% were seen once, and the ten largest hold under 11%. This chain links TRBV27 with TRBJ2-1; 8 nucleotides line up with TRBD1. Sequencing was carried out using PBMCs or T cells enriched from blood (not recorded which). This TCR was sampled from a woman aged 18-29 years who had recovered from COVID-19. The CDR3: CASSLLSGQGRNEQFF. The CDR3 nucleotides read TGTGCCAGCAGTTTATTATCCGGACAGGGTCGGAATGAGCAGTTCTTC.